The 18 T cell receptor beta chains below come from one sample, sequenced in a study of blood T cells in healthy people across ages. Combining a sample-barcoded 5' primer with a J-beta primer mix, a second PCR ran for about 6 to 11 cycles. TCRdb analysed the 5' RACE reads with MiXCR anew, one entry per CDR3 protein. Of about 1.6 million distinct CDR3 sequences in the sample, 30% to 35% were seen once. Sequenced input: blood. The receptor set was obtained from a woman in her twenties or thirties in good health.

This rearrangement joins TRBV6-6 to TRBJ2-3; D not certain. The length of the CDR3 is 15 residues. Germline assignment: CDR1 MNHNY and CDR2 SVGAGI (reference sequence). The germline V and J ends were trimmed by 6 bases and 4 bases, with 17 bases remaining between them. For the CDR3, the DNA is TGTGCCAGCAGACCCATGCCCCCCTGGGCAGATACGCAGTATTTT. Residues: CASRPMPPWADTQYF.

The V and J genes are TRBV27 and TRBJ2-4, with D unresolved. This CDR3 region has 20 residues. Germline CDR1 MNHEY, CDR2 SMNVEV (reference sequence). The germline V and J ends were trimmed by 7 bases and 1 base, with 29 bases remaining between them. This CDR3 is CASIPMGNRLSLVAKNIQYF. CDR3 coding DNA: TGTGCCAGCATTCCCATGGGAAACAGACTGTCTCTGGTTGCCAAAAACATTCAGTACTTC.

This chain links TRBV4-2 with TRBJ2-1; 12 bases align to TRBD2. Trimming took 0 bases from V and 8 from J; bases not matched to a gene: 8. The CDR3 extends over 17 amino acids. Looked up from germline, CDR1 is LGHNA and CDR2 is YNFKEQ. The CDR3 region has the DNA TGTGCCAGCAGCCAAGAGTCGCCGACTAGCGGGGGCGATGAGCAGTTCTTC. This gives the protein CASSQESPTSGGDEQFF.

The gene calls are TRBV14 and TRBJ2-1, with D tentatively TRBD2 (5 bases). Germline lookup yields CDR1 SGHDN and CDR2 FVKESK. The CDR3 is 17 residues long. With 1 base removed from V and 6 bases from J, the gap between germline ends came to 19 bases. The CDR3 nucleotides are TGTGCCAGCAGCCAAGGAGGGCTTAGAGGGTCCCGCAATGAGCAGTTCTTC. Its protein product is CASSQGGLRGSRNEQFF.

This clonotype occurred a few times. The J gene is TRBJ1-5, the V gene TRBV2; no firm D call. The CDR3 extends over 12 amino acids. The germline V and J ends were trimmed by 4 bases and 1 base, with 2 bases remaining between them. From germline, CDR1 is SNHLY and CDR2 FYNNEI. CDR3 coding DNA: TGTGCCAGCAGTGCCAGCAATCAGCCCCAGCATTTT. Residues: CASSASNQPQHF.

The V call is TRBV11-2, the J call TRBJ2-5; possibly TRBD1 for D (5 bases). CDR3 length: 15 amino acids. With 5 bases removed from V and 0 bases from J, the gap between germline ends came to 13 bases. Germline CDR1 is SGHAT and CDR2 is FQNNGV. CDR3 sequence: CASSPPGHNQETQYF. The CDR3, as DNA: TGTGCCAGCAGCCCACCCGGACATAACCAAGAGACCCAGTACTTC.

CDR3 nucleotide sequence: TGTGCCAGCAGTGAATCGGAGGCAGGGTATTATGAAAAACTGTTTTTT. As protein: CASSESEAGYYEKLFF. This sequence joins TRBV25-1 and TRBJ1-4, with D possibly TRBD1 on 5 matching bases. CDR1 MGHDK and CDR2 SYGVNS come from the germline V gene. This CDR3 spans 16 amino acids. V lost 1 base and J 6 bases, leaving 15 bases between the germline ends.

This clonotype turned up a few times. The chain recombines TRBV6-5 with TRBJ2-3, with a weak D call TRBD1 (6 bases). The CDR3 totals 12 residues. Germline V gene data show CDR1 as MNHEY and CDR2 as SVGAGI. V lost 2 bases and J 10 bases, leaving 10 bases between the germline ends. The CDR3 nucleotides are TGTGCCAGCAGTTACCCGGCAGGGGCGCAGTATTTT. Encoded protein: CASSYPAGAQYF.

V gene TRBV24-1 combines with J gene TRBJ2-6; 9 bases agree with TRBD1. The CDR3 runs 16 residues. After removal of 7 bases from V and 2 bases from J, the junction contained 5 bases not matched to a gene. Germline lookup yields CDR1 KGHDR and CDR2 SFDVKD. This CDR3 is CATRPGQGTGANVLTF. In DNA form, the CDR3 reads TGTGCCACCAGACCGGGACAGGGAACTGGGGCCAACGTCCTGACTTTC.

This chain uses TRBV18 with TRBJ2-2, with 9 nucleotides matching TRBD1. Germline lookup yields CDR1 KGHSH and CDR2 LQKENI. This CDR3 is built from 16 residues. V was clipped by 0 bases and J by 3 bases; unmatched bases: 2. As DNA, the CDR3 is TGTGCCAGCTCACCACCGGGACAGGGTCACACCGGGGAGCTGTTTTTT. Translation gives CASSPPGQGHTGELFF.

The J gene is TRBJ1-2, the V gene TRBV27; 7 bases align to TRBD1. The CDR3 runs 16 residues. CDR1 is MNHEY and CDR2 is SMNVEV in the germline V gene (reference sequence). The V gene end was trimmed by 3 bases and the J gene end by 4 bases; junction bases not matched to a gene: 11. CDR3 DNA sequence: TGTGCCAGCAGTTTTAGCGAGGGGGCTATGAGCTATGGCTACACCTTC. It translates to CASSFSEGAMSYGYTF.

A few counts support this clonotype. The V and J genes are TRBV24-1 and TRBJ2-7; D unresolved. The V gene lost 1 base and the J gene lost 2 bases, with 8 bases spanning the gap. The CDR3 runs to 14 residues. Germline values: CDR1 KGHDR, CDR2 SFDVKD. This CDR3 reads CATSDLRLTYEQYF. Here the CDR3 DNA reads TGTGCCACCAGTGATTTAAGGCTCACCTACGAGCAGTACTTC.

This clonotype showed up just a few times. This chain links TRBV27 with TRBJ1-1; tentative D call: TRBD1 (6 bases). Germline V gene sequence: CDR1 MNHEY, CDR2 SMNVEV (reference sequence). The CDR3 consists of 15 residues. V lost 6 bases and J lost 1, with 15 bases in between. In DNA, the CDR3 is TGTGCCAGCAGCTTAGGGGGAGCGGGGAACACTGAAGCTTTCTTT. As protein: CASSLGGAGNTEAFF.

This clonotype has a handful of counts. The chain uses TRBV9 and TRBJ1-2, with D possibly being TRBD1 (5 bases). Trimming shortened V by 5 bases and J by 4 bases, and 12 bases separated the two germline ends. CDR1 and CDR2 (germline): SGDLS, YYNGEE. The CDR3 loop spans 13 amino acids. CDR3 protein: CASRGDGGYGYTF. CDR3 bases: TGTGCCAGCAGGGGGGACGGGGGCTATGGCTACACCTTC.

V gene TRBV27 combines with J gene TRBJ2-3, with 10 bases identical to TRBD2. CDR1 MNHEY and CDR2 SMNVEV come from the germline V gene (reference sequence). This CDR3 has 18 residues. Germline trimming cut 5 bases from V and 5 bases from J; bases unmatched to any gene: 16. The CDR3 is CASSDATQREGRGDTQYF. Here the CDR3 DNA reads TGTGCCAGCAGTGACGCCACGCAGCGGGAGGGCCGAGGAGATACGCAGTATTTT.

This sequence joins TRBV4-1 and TRBJ2-1; 10 bases match TRBD2. V lost 5 bases and J lost 7; bases outside the gene matches: 20. From germline, CDR1 is MGHRA and CDR2 YSYEKL. CDR3 length: 19 residues. The CDR3 nucleotides read TGCGCCAGCAGCACCAAGCCACCTAGTGGACTAGCGGCAATAAATGAGCAGTTCTTC. Amino acids: CASSTKPPSGLAAINEQFF.

The chain combines TRBV5-6 with TRBJ1-2, with 11 bases aligning to TRBD1. This CDR3 has 17 residues. Germline V lookup: CDR1 SGHDT, CDR2 YYEEEE. After removal of 5 bases from V and 4 bases from J, the junction contained 13 bases not matched to a gene. The CDR3 spells CASSAGTGGDGVYGYTF. CDR3 coding DNA: TGTGCCAGCAGTGCCGGGACAGGGGGAGATGGGGTCTATGGCTACACCTTC.

In regard to this clonotype: Since a much larger clone is just one base distant, this may be a read error. The J gene is TRBJ2-7, the V gene TRBV11-2; D uncertain. CDR1 is SGHAT, CDR2 FQNNGV, per germline. V lost 1 base, J lost 6 bases, and 16 bases lay in between. CDR3 length equals 15 residues. The CDR3 loop reads CASSLAGLTYGEQYV. The CDR3 nucleotides read TGTGCCAGCAGCTTAGCAGGCCTTACCTACGGCGAGCAGTACGTC.